This T cell receptor (beta chain) was captured in a study of cytomegalovirus exposure and HLA in healthy donors. General study findings and limits: Researchers reported in a later analysis that a missense DCLRE1C variant was tied to TCR beta V- and J-gene trimming.

Germline CDR1 is SGHTA and CDR2 is FQGNSA. This CDR3 has 15 amino acids. PCR amplification relied on 60 Vbeta primers (plus 13 Jbeta primers). The method was immunoSEQ multiplex PCR; TCRdb's version includes in-frame clones alone and lacks a portion of them. The sample consists of some 150,000 clones, about 85% of them appearing once. This clone has only one observation. What it binds is unknown. The sequenced sample consisted of PBMCs. This sequence originates from a woman under 30 in good health and CMV-seronegative. The chain couples TRBV7-2 to TRBJ2-5; 7 bases are a match to TRBD1. The end of the DNA aligns better with TRBJ2-7, so the J call may be wrong. The CDR3 nucleotides read TGTGCCAGCAGCTTAGACAGGGGCCATGCCTACGAGCAGTACTTC. This gives the protein CASSLDRGHAYEQYF.